Included here is one T cell receptor (beta chain) sequence, with context. Data came from immunoSEQ multiplex PCR; TCRdb stores just in-frame clones and leaves some out. The table lists 84,000 or so clones, around nine tenths of them singletons. Germline V gene data show CDR1 as SGHTA and CDR2 as FQGNSA. This CDR3 is 17 amino acids long. V gave up 4 bases and J gave up 0 bases; unmatched junction bases: 6. This record belongs to a study of T cell responses to AZD1222 COVID-19 vaccine. The sequences come from peripheral blood, collected on day 0 of AZD1222 vaccination. This chain joins TRBV7-2 and TRBJ2-2, with 9 bases lining up with TRBD2. This clonotype originated in an adult in good health. The CDR3 spells CASSSIAGDANTGELFF. The CDR3 nucleotides are TGTGCCAGCAGCTCTATAGCGGGAGACGCGAACACCGGGGAGCTGTTTTTT.